These 26 T cell receptor beta chains were sequenced from one sample in a study of T cell changes during pregnancy in multiple sclerosis. Clones were read by immunoSEQ multiplex PCR, and TCRdb kept only the in-frame ones, dropping some. Of under 70,000 clones listed, around 94% were seen once; the top ten hold just over 2.5%. The material sequenced was CD8+ T cells from peripheral blood mononuclear cells, taken after pregnancy. These receptors were taken from a female donor with multiple sclerosis, enrolled in a pregnancy study.

The table lists this clone with a count of one. V is TRBV9 and J is TRBJ2-7; 10 positions match TRBD1. The junction had 6 bases not matched to a gene; V was cut back by 0 bases and J by 6 bases. The CDR3 is 15 residues long. Germline assignment: CDR1 SGDLS and CDR2 YYNGEE. This chain's CDR3 is CASSVAGTGVTEQYF. CDR3 nucleotide sequence: TGTGCCAGCAGCGTAGCTGGGACAGGGGTCACCGAGCAGTACTTC.

The V call is TRBV7-6, the J call TRBJ1-1; a possible D gene is TRBD1 (6 bases). Deletions cut 5 bases from V and 1 base from J, with 14 bases between. The CDR3 sequence is 15 residues long. Germline CDR1 is SGHVS and CDR2 is FNYEAQ. CDR3 nucleotides: TGTGCCAGCAGCCCCTTAGGGGGGGGGAACACTGAAGCTTTCTTT. Its protein product is CASSPLGGGNTEAFF.

The V and J genes are TRBV6-5 and TRBJ2-7; a weak D match, TRBD1 (6 bases). Germline loops: CDR1 MNHEY, CDR2 SVGAGI. This CDR3 contains 15 residues. V lost 0 bases to trimming and J lost 0 bases, with 9 bases between them. The CDR3 protein is CASSYSSRGSYEQYF. The CDR3 nucleotides are TGTGCCAGCAGTTACTCGAGCAGGGGCTCCTACGAGCAGTACTTC.

The rearrangement joins TRBV19 to TRBJ2-5, with 11 bases matching TRBD2. The V and J ends lost 6 bases and 3 bases, in that order; junction bases with no gene match: 9. The CDR3 totals 16 residues. In germline, CDR1 is LNHDA, CDR2 SQIVND (reference sequence). CDR3 sequence: CASSVAGGPIEETQYF. Written as DNA, the CDR3 is TGTGCCAGTAGCGTAGCGGGAGGGCCGATAGAAGAGACCCAGTACTTC.

The CDR3 region has the DNA TGTGCCAGCAGCCAAGATCTGAGGCCCAGGGGGCTACGTGCTGGGGCCAACGTCCTGACTTTC. It codes for CASSQDLRPRGLRAGANVLTF. This chain links TRBV4-2 with TRBJ2-6, with TRBD1 matching over 8 bases. The CDR3 is 21 amino acids. Germline CDR1 and CDR2: LGHNA and YNFKEQ. The trim removed 0 bases at V and 2 bases at J, leaving 15 bases unmatched.

The chain combines TRBV5-1 with TRBJ2-2; D might be TRBD1 (6 bases). This CDR3 has 17 amino acids. Germline V gives CDR1 SGHRS, CDR2 YFSETQ. Trimming took off 4 bases at V and 8 bases at J, with 24 bases between the two ends. The CDR3 sequence is CASSPRQDIRSSGELFF. CDR3 sequence (DNA): TGCGCCAGCAGCCCCCGACAGGACATTAGGTCGTCGGGGGAGCTGTTTTTT.

V gene TRBV19 combines with J gene TRBJ2-7; 14 bases align to TRBD2. The CDR3 is made up of 17 amino acids. The germline V gene has CDR1 LNHDA and CDR2 SQIVND (reference sequence). The junction had 6 bases not matched to a gene; V was cut back by 3 bases and J by 2 bases. The CDR3 sequence: CASSIGLAGGPAYEQYF. The CDR3 DNA sequence: TGTGCCAGTAGTATTGGACTAGCGGGGGGCCCCGCCTACGAGCAGTACTTC.

The chain's CDR3 is CASLGRVWDNEQFF. The CDR3 DNA sequence: TGTGCCAGCTTGGGGAGGGTCTGGGACAATGAGCAGTTCTTC. The chain employs TRBV7-9 and TRBJ2-1, with 7 bases identical to TRBD2. The CDR3 spans 14 residues. CDR1 is SEHNR and CDR2 is FQNEAQ in the germline V gene (reference sequence). With V trimmed by 8 bases and J by 5 bases, 9 bases remained unmatched.

The gene calls are TRBV29-1 and TRBJ2-6; D perhaps matches TRBD1 (5 bases). The CDR3 is 15 amino acids. Germline V CDR1 and CDR2: SQVTM, ANQGSEA. Trimming left V 3 bases short and J 0 bases short, with 9 bases between. CDR3 protein: CSVEGRDSGANVLTF. The CDR3 bases are TGCAGCGTTGAGGGCAGGGACTCTGGGGCCAACGTCCTGACTTTC.

Here the CDR3 reads CASSLSTGTGGYTF. In DNA form, the CDR3 reads TGCGCCAGCAGCCTATCGACAGGGACGGGTGGCTACACCTTC. The rearrangement joins TRBV4-3 to TRBJ1-2, with 7 bases that match TRBD1. J lost 7 bases, V lost 4 bases, and 9 bases had no gene match. The germline gives CDR1 LGHNA, CDR2 YSLEER. CDR3 length: 14 residues.

The chain couples TRBV7-9 to TRBJ2-3; 9 bases fit TRBD1. This CDR3 is 16 amino acids long. Losses at the gene ends were 5 bases for V and 4 bases for J; bases not matched to a gene: 10. Germline loops: CDR1 SEHNR, CDR2 FQNEAQ (reference sequence). The CDR3 spells CASSITSGTGSDTQYF. DNA of the CDR3: TGTGCCAGCAGCATTACGTCCGGGACAGGGTCAGATACGCAGTATTTT.

The chain recombines TRBV6-5 with TRBJ1-2; the match to TRBD1 covers 8 bases. CDR1 and CDR2 (germline): MNHEY, SVGAGI. The CDR3 consists of 12 residues. After removal of 7 bases from V and 10 bases from J, the junction contained 8 bases not matched to a gene. The CDR3 bases are TGTGCCAGCAATCCAGGGGGCTTGGACTACACCTTC. It codes for CASNPGGLDYTF.

Only one count was recorded for this clone. This chain connects TRBV5-1 to TRBJ2-3; 11 positions match TRBD2. The V gene's germline CDR1 is SGHRS and CDR2 YFSETQ. The V segment lost 4 bases and the J segment 2 bases; nucleotides outside the gene matches: 6. CDR3 length equals 16 residues. CDR3 loop: CASSHGTSGHTDTQYF. The CDR3 DNA reads as TGCGCCAGCAGCCACGGGACTAGCGGACACACAGATACGCAGTATTTT.

V is TRBV4-1 and J is TRBJ2-7; D is possibly TRBD2 (6 bases). The CDR3 covers 15 residues. The germline CDR1 and CDR2 sequences are MGHRA and YSYEKL. V was trimmed by 1 base and J by 5 bases, leaving 15 bases between them. The DNA of the CDR3 is TGCGCCAGCAGCCAAGGGAGGAGGGGACTCGACGAGCAGTACTTC. It yields the protein CASSQGRRGLDEQYF.

J is TRBJ1-1 and V is TRBV5-5, with 8 bases fitting TRBD1. The CDR3 runs 14 residues. The V segment lost 3 bases and the J segment 4 bases; nucleotides outside the gene matches: 5. Per germline, CDR1 SGHKS and CDR2 YYEKEE (reference sequence). The CDR3 region is CASSWLTGATEAFF. CDR3 in DNA: TGTGCCAGCAGCTGGTTGACAGGGGCCACTGAAGCTTTCTTT.

The CDR3 region is CARRTGNIQYF. The CDR3, as DNA: TGTGCCAGACGGACAGGAAACATTCAGTACTTC. The chain employs TRBV2 and TRBJ2-4; TRBD1 matches at 7 bases. Germline CDR1 is SNHLY and CDR2 is FYNNEI. J gave up 6 bases and V 9 bases, and 2 bases lay outside the gene matches. There are 11 residues in the CDR3.

The rearrangement joins TRBV7-6 to TRBJ2-2, with 7 bases that match TRBD2. The CDR3 runs 15 residues. Trimming cost V 6 bases and J 6 bases; bases outside gene matches: 10. Per germline, CDR1 SGHVS and CDR2 FNYEAQ. CDR3 sequence reads: CASSFGASGAGELFF. In nucleotides, the CDR3 is TGTGCCAGCAGTTTCGGGGCTAGCGGAGCCGGGGAGCTGTTTTTT.

The V call is TRBV6-9, the J call TRBJ1-4; TRBD1 might be the D (5 bases). The V gene's germline CDR1 is MNHGY and CDR2 SVAAGI. The CDR3 is 15 residues long. V was cut by 4 bases and J by 6 bases, with 15 bases left in between. CDR3 protein: CASSSVVPGYEKLFF. CDR3 in DNA: TGTGCCAGCAGTTCCGTAGTGCCAGGGTATGAAAAACTGTTTTTT.

This chain joins TRBV5-1 and TRBJ1-1, with TRBD1 matching 11 bases. Germline lookup yields CDR1 SGHRS and CDR2 YFSETQ. Trimming at V came to 2 bases and at J to 9 bases, leaving 3 bases not matched to a gene. The CDR3 runs to 13 residues. The CDR3 nucleotides read TGCGCCAGCAGCTTAGGACAGGGGGCTCAAGCTTTCTTT. Translating gives CASSLGQGAQAFF. Full variable domain (outside the CDR3, taken from reference TRBV5-1 and TRBJ1-1): KAGVTQTPRYLIKTRGQQVTLSCSPISGHRSVSWYQQTPGQGLQFLFEYFSETQRNKGNFPGRFSGRQFSNSRSEMNVSTLELGDSALYLCASSLGQGAQAFFGQGTRLTVV.

In its sample, this clone was seen a few times. Here the CDR3 DNA reads TGCGCCAGCAGCCAAGGGGGAGGGCCCCAGCATTTT. The encoded protein is CASSQGGGPQHF. The chain links TRBV4-1 to TRBJ1-5; no definite D call. Germline V gene lookup returns CDR1 MGHRA and CDR2 YSYEKL. V was clipped by 1 base and J by 9 bases, with 7 bases between them. The CDR3 runs to 12 residues.

The rearrangement uses TRBV15 and TRBJ1-1; D is ambiguous. The CDR3 sequence is 11 residues long. V was trimmed by 5 bases and J by 14 bases, leaving 15 bases between them. The germline CDR1 and CDR2 sequences are LNHNV and YYDKDF (reference sequence). CDR3 amino acids: CATSRGAEAFF. For the CDR3, the DNA is TGTGCCACCAGCCGTGGTGCAGAGGCATTCTTT.

This chain joins TRBV9 and TRBJ1-3; TRBD1 aligns across 7 bases. Losses at the gene ends were 0 bases for V and 6 bases for J; bases not matched to a gene: 6. The CDR3 has 15 amino acids. The V gene's germline CDR1 is SGDLS and CDR2 YYNGEE. The CDR3 sequence: CASSVDRGSPNTIYF. CDR3 sequence (DNA): TGTGCCAGCAGCGTAGACAGGGGATCACCAAACACCATATATTTT.

The CDR3 sequence: CASRGATGNYNEQFF. The CDR3 DNA reads as TGTGCCAGCAGGGGGGCGACAGGGAACTACAATGAGCAGTTCTTC. The J gene is TRBJ2-1, the V gene TRBV11-2; 7 bases line up with TRBD1. V lost 6 bases and J lost 3; bases outside the gene matches: 8. The germline V gene encodes CDR1 SGHAT and CDR2 FQNNGV. There are 15 residues in the CDR3.

This clone has only one observation. Compared with germline, one end of the junction differs, possibly owing to a read error. The CDR3 DNA follows: TGTGCCAGCAGCCGTCGGACAGGAACTCATGAAAAACTGTTTTTT. It translates to CASSRRTGTHEKLFF. The chain combines TRBV7-9 with TRBJ1-4; 7 bases match TRBD1. This CDR3 is built from 15 residues. CDR1 SEHNR and CDR2 FQNEAQ come from the germline V gene (reference sequence).

The V call is TRBV7-2, the J call TRBJ2-2; the match to TRBD1 covers 8 bases. Unmatched junction bases numbered 8, after V lost 5 bases and J lost 3 bases. Per the germline V gene, CDR1 is SGHTA and CDR2 is FQGNSA. The CDR3 totals 16 residues. This CDR3 is CASSHDRGSYTGELFF. The CDR3 coding sequence is TGTGCCAGCAGCCACGACAGGGGAAGTTACACCGGGGAGCTGTTTTTT.

The chain is built from TRBV27 and TRBJ2-7; TRBD1 agrees at 9 bases. Germline lookup yields CDR1 MNHEY and CDR2 SMNVEV (reference sequence). J lost 2 bases, V lost 3 bases, and 8 bases had no gene match. The CDR3 has 16 amino acids. CDR3 region: CASSLAGTGTTYEQYF. The CDR3, as DNA: TGTGCCAGCAGTTTGGCCGGGACAGGGACAACCTACGAGCAGTACTTC.